The 16 T cell receptor beta chains given below trace back to one sample, sequenced in a study of beta chain features in type 1 diabetes. Sequenced material consisted of expressed TCRB transcripts (all of the isolated RNA was reverse transcribed). Profiling relied on immunoSEQ multiplex PCR, and the TCRdb table lists in-frame clones only, not all of them. The table lists under 200,000 clones, roughly 9% of them singletons. The sample was central memory CD4+ T cells from blood. These receptors originate from a woman aged 18-29 years in good health.

This clone appeared a few times. The chain has TRBV5-1 and TRBJ2-1, with D perhaps TRBD2 (5 bases). This CDR3 is 15 amino acids long. The V end was cut by 4 bases, the J end by 0 bases, with 11 bases between. The germline V gene encodes CDR1 SGHRS and CDR2 YFSETQ. Here the CDR3 reads CASSPEVLSYNEQFF. DNA for the CDR3: TGCGCCAGCAGCCCGGAGGTGCTCTCCTACAATGAGCAGTTCTTC.

This clone occurred many times. This rearrangement joins TRBV7-9 to TRBJ2-1; D is unclear. Trimming took off 4 bases at V and 6 bases at J, with 10 bases between the two ends. The CDR3 consists of 13 residues. CDR1 SEHNR and CDR2 FQNEAQ come from the germline V gene (reference sequence). CDR3 protein: CASSSSNGNEQFF. The CDR3 nucleotides are TGTGCCAGCAGCTCTTCGAACGGCAATGAGCAGTTCTTC.

The J gene is TRBJ2-3, the V gene TRBV29-1; 8 bases map to TRBD2. This CDR3 has 14 residues. CDR1 SQVTM and CDR2 ANQGSEA come from the germline V gene. V dropped 3 bases and J dropped 2; count of bases not matched to a gene: 4. The CDR3 sequence: CSVDASGFTDTQYF. The CDR3 coding sequence is TGCAGCGTTGACGCTAGCGGGTTCACAGATACGCAGTATTTT.

This clone was found a few times. This rearrangement joins TRBV10-2 to TRBJ2-7; D not certain. The CDR3 totals 14 residues. Per germline, CDR1 WSHSY and CDR2 SAAADI. The ends were cut back, 0 bases at V and 7 bases at J, with 13 bases in the middle. The CDR3 sequence: CASSESNSLGEQYF. CDR3 DNA: TGCGCCAGCAGTGAGTCGAATAGTCTAGGAGAGCAGTACTTC.

The chain combines TRBV6-6 with TRBJ2-3; 8 bases align to TRBD2. Germline V CDR1 and CDR2: MNHNY, SVGAGI (reference sequence). V dropped 7 bases and J dropped 5; count of bases not matched to a gene: 8. This CDR3 region has 14 residues. The CDR3 is CASNRPGGQDTQYF. The CDR3 region has the DNA TGTGCCAGCAATCGACCGGGGGGGCAAGATACGCAGTATTTT.

The rearrangement uses TRBV11-2 and TRBJ2-5, with 9 bases fitting TRBD2. The CDR3 is 15 residues long. In germline, CDR1 is SGHAT, CDR2 FQNNGV. Trimming at V came to 3 bases and at J to 2 bases, leaving 4 bases not matched to a gene. CDR3: CASSLPAGGQETQYF. The CDR3, as DNA: TGTGCCAGCAGCTTGCCAGCGGGAGGACAAGAGACCCAGTACTTC.

Note on this clone: An end of the junction does not agree with germline; a read error may underlie this. The chain joins TRBV7-7 to TRBJ2-2; D is possibly TRBD1 (6 bases). The CDR3 is made up of 14 amino acids. Germline lookup yields CDR1 SSHAT and CDR2 FNYEAQ (reference sequence). CDR3 nucleotide sequence: TGTGCTAGCAGCTTGTCAGGGGTCAGCGGGGAGCTGTTTTTT. This sequence encodes CASSLSGVSGELFF.

The chain recombines TRBV5-1 with TRBJ1-1; D possibly corresponds to TRBD1 (6 bases). Trimming shortened V by 2 bases and J by 4 bases, and 12 bases separated the two germline ends. Germline CDR1 and CDR2: SGHRS and YFSETQ. The length of the CDR3 is 14 residues. In DNA form, the CDR3 reads TGCGCCAGCAGCTTCGTCAGGGGCAGCACTGAAGCTTTCTTT. This sequence encodes CASSFVRGSTEAFF.

This rearrangement joins TRBV11-1 to TRBJ1-1; unclear D gene. From germline, CDR1 is SGHAT and CDR2 FQDESV (reference sequence). Trimming cost V 5 bases and J 1 base, with 8 bases left between them. The CDR3 consists of 13 residues. The CDR3 nucleotides read TGTGCCAGCAGCCCCCTCTGGAACACTGAAGCTTTCTTT. Its translation is CASSPLWNTEAFF.

The J gene is TRBJ2-3, the V gene TRBV6-5; 9 bases are shared with TRBD1. CDR3 length equals 15 residues. The junction had 11 bases not matched to a gene; V was cut back by 5 bases and J by 8 bases. The germline V gene encodes CDR1 MNHEY and CDR2 SVGAGI. The CDR3 is CASSPRDRAHGTQYF. CDR3 DNA sequence: TGTGCCAGCAGTCCCCGGGACAGGGCACACGGTACGCAGTATTTT.

This clone was seen a handful of times. J is TRBJ1-1 and V is TRBV19; TRBD1 agrees at 8 bases. J was trimmed by 3 bases and V by 2 bases; bases with no gene match: 11. Germline V gene lookup returns CDR1 LNHDA and CDR2 SQIVND (reference sequence). The CDR3 consists of 17 residues. The CDR3 sequence is CASSIRAGGGRDTEAFF. In DNA, the CDR3 is TGTGCCAGTAGTATAAGGGCAGGGGGCGGGAGGGACACTGAAGCTTTCTTT.

This rearrangement joins TRBV2 to TRBJ2-5; possible D gene TRBD2, 5 bases. V was trimmed by 1 base and J by 4 bases, leaving 13 bases between them. Germline V gene lookup returns CDR1 SNHLY and CDR2 FYNNEI. CDR3 size: 15 residues. The chain's CDR3 is CASSEGRRVGETQYF. The DNA of the CDR3 is TGTGCCAGCAGTGAAGGCCGGCGGGTCGGAGAGACCCAGTACTTC.

This clone was observed a handful of times. V and J are TRBV6-5 and TRBJ2-5, with D perhaps matching TRBD2 (6 bases). The V end was cut by 5 bases, the J end by 4 bases, with 17 bases between. This CDR3 has 15 amino acids. The germline V gene has CDR1 MNHEY and CDR2 SVGAGI. The CDR3 region is CASSGGLATRETQYF. For the CDR3, the DNA is TGTGCCAGCAGTGGAGGCCTAGCGACGCGAGAGACCCAGTACTTC.

CDR3 DNA sequence: TGTGCCAGCAGCGCGGCCCAGGGTAGAGGAAACACCATATATTTT. It yields the protein CASSAAQGRGNTIYF. V gene TRBV9 combines with J gene TRBJ1-3; D may be TRBD1 (5 bases). Germline CDR1 is SGDLS and CDR2 is YYNGEE. The CDR3 extends over 15 amino acids. Trimming stripped 3 bases from V and 4 bases from J, with 14 bases between. The complete variable domain, with remaining parts taken from reference TRBV9 and TRBJ1-3, reads DSGVTQTPKHLITATGQRVTLRCSPRSGDLSVYWYQQSLDQGLQFLIQYYNGEERAKGNILERFSAQQFPDLHSELNLSSLELGDSALYFCASSAAQGRGNTIYFGEGSWLTVV.

The gene calls are TRBV6-5 and TRBJ2-3; no reliable D call. The germline V and J ends were trimmed by 4 bases and 5 bases, with 4 bases remaining between them. CDR1 MNHEY and CDR2 SVGAGI come from the germline V gene. This CDR3 has 11 residues. CDR3 sequence (DNA): TGTGCCAGCAGTTCGGTAGATACGCAGTATTTT. Translating it yields CASSSVDTQYF.

This clone was picked up a small number of times. The chain combines TRBV30 with TRBJ1-1; no definite D call. V lost 0 bases and J lost 4, with 9 bases in between. CDR1 is GTSNPN, CDR2 SVGIG, per germline (reference sequence). This CDR3 spans 13 amino acids. CDR3 nucleotides: TGTGCCTGGAGTGTAGCAGGTCGCACTGAAGCTTTCTTT. Translating it yields CAWSVAGRTEAFF. The full variable domain, in which reference TRBV30 and TRBJ1-1 provide the parts outside the CDR3, is SQTIHQWPATLVQPVGSPLSLECTVEGTSNPNLYWYRQAAGRGLQLLFYSVGIGQISSEVPQNLSASRPQDRQFILSSKKLLLSDSGFYLCAWSVAGRTEAFFGQGTRLTVV.